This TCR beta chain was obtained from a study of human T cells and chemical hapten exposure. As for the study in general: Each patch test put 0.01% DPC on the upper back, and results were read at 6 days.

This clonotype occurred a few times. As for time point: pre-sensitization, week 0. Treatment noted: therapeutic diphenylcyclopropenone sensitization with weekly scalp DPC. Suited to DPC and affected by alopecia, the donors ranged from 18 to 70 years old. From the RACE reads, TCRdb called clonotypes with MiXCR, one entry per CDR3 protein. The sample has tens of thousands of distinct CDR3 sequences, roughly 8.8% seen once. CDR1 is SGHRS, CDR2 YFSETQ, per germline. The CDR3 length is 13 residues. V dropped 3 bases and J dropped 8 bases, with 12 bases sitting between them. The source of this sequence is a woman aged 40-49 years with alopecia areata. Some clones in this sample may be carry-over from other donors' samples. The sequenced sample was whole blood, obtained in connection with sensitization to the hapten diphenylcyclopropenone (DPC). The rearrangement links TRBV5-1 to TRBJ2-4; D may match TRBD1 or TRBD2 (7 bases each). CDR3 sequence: CASSSPGGDIQYF. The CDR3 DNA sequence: TGCGCCAGCAGCTCACCAGGGGGGGACATTCAGTACTTC.